This is a list of T cell receptor beta chains from one sample in a study of beta chain features in type 1 diabetes. Profiling relied on immunoSEQ multiplex PCR, and the TCRdb table lists in-frame clones only, not all of them. Seen here are about 400,000 clones, 10% to 15% observed once, and the top ten hold approximately 0.015%. The source material was naive CD4+ T cells from blood. The source of these receptors is a man between 18 and 29 years old in good health. Each CDR3 is given with its conserved first and last residue. Fields, in order: D gene, clone size, V gene, J gene, CDR3 DNA, CDR3 protein. The D gene is left open where the match is weak. Clone size is stated in some rows and not others, as once, few, many or a class when expanded.

.	.	TRBV19	TRBJ1-1	TGTGCCAGTAGCGCCGGGTCTGAAGCTTTCTTT	CASSAGSEAFF
TRBD2	few	TRBV9	TRBJ2-1	TGTGCCAGCAGCGTAGATCTACGCGGGAGCAATGAGCAGTTCTTC	CASSVDLRGSNEQFF
TRBD1	few	TRBV5-4	TRBJ1-1	TGTGCCAGCAGAGACAGGGCGGGGAACACTGAAGCTTTCTTT	CASRDRAGNTEAFF
.	few	TRBV30	TRBJ1-6	TGTGCCTGGAGACCTCATTTGGCTTTTAACCTTAATTCACCCCTCCACTTT	CAWRPHLAFNLNSPLHF
TRBD1	few	TRBV5-6	TRBJ2-1	TGTGCCAGCAGCTTGGTCGGACAGGTCTACAATGAGCAGTTCTTC	CASSLVGQVYNEQFF
TRBD1	.	TRBV14	TRBJ2-1	TGTGCCAGCAGCCGGGACAGGGATTCACACAATGAGCAGTTCTTC	CASSRDRDSHNEQFF
TRBD2	few	TRBV11-3	TRBJ2-7	TGTGCCAGCAGCCGAAGCGGACTAGGCGAGCAGTACTTC	CASSRSGLGEQYF
TRBD1	.	TRBV6-5	TRBJ1-2	TGTGCCAGCAGTTACTCGGGCCTGGACAGGGGCTATGGCTACACCTTC	CASSYSGLDRGYGYTF
TRBD1	.	TRBV5-1	TRBJ1-1	TGCGCCAGCAGCATCCGACAGGGGAGGAACACTGAAGCTTTCTTT	CASSIRQGRNTEAFF
.	.	TRBV19	TRBJ1-5	TGTGCCAGTAGTGTACGGGGAGAGTATAGCAATCAGCCCCAGCATTTT	CASSVRGEYSNQPQHF
TRBD1	.	TRBV6-5	TRBJ2-7	TGTGCCAGCAGCCCCGACAGGGGGATGTCCTACGAGCAGTACTTC	CASSPDRGMSYEQYF
.	few	TRBV7-6	TRBJ2-2	TGTGCCAGCAGCTTAGTCGATTGGAGTGCCGGGGAGCTGTTTTTT	CASSLVDWSAGELFF
.	few	TRBV7-2	TRBJ2-7	TGTGCCAGCAGCAAATCCCTTGAGTACGAGCAGTACTTC	CASSKSLEYEQYF
TRBD2	.	TRBV4-2	TRBJ2-5	TGTGCCAGCAGCATGGGACTAGCGGGAGCCCAAGAGACCCAGTACTTC	CASSMGLAGAQETQYF
.	.	TRBV18	TRBJ2-5	TGTGCCAGCTCACCATTCGGGGGGCTAAAGGGCCAAGAGACCCAGTACTTC	CASSPFGGLKGQETQYF
.	.	TRBV6-5	TRBJ1-1	TGTGCCAGCAGTCTACAGGCAGGGGCAAACACTGAAGCTTTCTTT	CASSLQAGANTEAFF
.	.	TRBV9	TRBJ2-5	TGTGCCAGCAGCGTAGGCCTAGCGAACATTTGGGCGGAGACCCAGTACTTC	CASSVGLANIWAETQYF
TRBD1	few	TRBV19	TRBJ2-1	TGTGCCAGTAGTCGACAGGGACCCTACAATGAGCAGTTCTTC	CASSRQGPYNEQFF
.	few	TRBV18	TRBJ2-2	TGTGCCAGCTCAGGACAGATGAACACCGGGGAGCTGTTTTTT	CASSGQMNTGELFF
.	few	TRBV14	TRBJ1-6	TGTGCCAGCAGACAGGGCCCTCGCTCACCCCTCCACTTT	CASRQGPRSPLHF
.	few	TRBV28	TRBJ1-2	TGTGCCAGCAGTTTCGGACAAAACTATGGCTACACCTTC	CASSFGQNYGYTF
.	few	TRBV10-3	TRBJ1-2	TGTGCCATCAGTGAACGGGCCGGGGACTATGGCTACACCTTC	CAISERAGDYGYTF
TRBD1	few	TRBV7-8	TRBJ2-7	TGTGCCAGCAGCACCCGGGACAGGGCCCAAAGCTCCTACGAGCAGTACTTC	CASSTRDRAQSSYEQYF
TRBD2	few	TRBV19	TRBJ2-1	TGTGCCAGTAGTACGCGGGCGGGAGGAGGCTACAATGAGCAGTTCTTC	CASSTRAGGGYNEQFF
.	once	TRBV15	TRBJ2-7	TGTGCCACCAGCAGGGATGCCAGCGGGTCCTACGAGCAGTACTTC	CATSRDASGSYEQYF
TRBD2	.	TRBV27	TRBJ2-7	TGTGCCAGCGGGGGAGGGCGCCTCTCCTACGAGCAGTACTTC	CASGGGRLSYEQYF
TRBD1	.	TRBV11-2	TRBJ2-5	TGTGCCAGCAGCGGACAGGGAATCCAAGAGACCCAGTACTTC	CASSGQGIQETQYF
TRBD1	.	TRBV9	TRBJ2-7	TGTGCCAGCAGCGCTGTCGGGACAGGGGGACAGTACGAGCAGTACTTC	CASSAVGTGGQYEQYF
TRBD2	.	TRBV11-3	TRBJ2-1	TGTGCCAGCAGCTCGCTATTATACGGGAGGAATAGGGAGCAGTTCTTC	CASSSLLYGRNREQFF
TRBD1	few	TRBV6-5	TRBJ1-5	TGTGCCAGCAGTTACTCTGGACAGGGTGGGCAGCCCCAGCATTTT	CASSYSGQGGQPQHF
.	.	TRBV21-1	TRBJ2-2	TGTGCCAGCAGCAAAGTGCCAGGGTTCGGATCCGGGGAGCTGTTTTTT	CASSKVPGFGSGELFF
TRBD1	.	TRBV4-2	TRBJ2-7	TGTGCCAGCAGCCTAGGGACAGGGCCCTACGAGCAGTACTTC	CASSLGTGPYEQYF
TRBD2	.	TRBV4-2	TRBJ2-3	TGTGCCAGCAGCCAAAGGACTAGCGGGAGTCCAGATACGCAGTATTTT	CASSQRTSGSPDTQYF
TRBD1	few	TRBV12-5	TRBJ2-3	TGTGCTAGTGGCTCGGGACAGGGCACGCAGTATTTT	CASGSGQGTQYF
TRBD1	.	TRBV4-1	TRBJ2-7	TGCGCCAGCAGCCAAGTTGGACAGGGCCTCTACGAGCAGTACTTC	CASSQVGQGLYEQYF
.	.	TRBV30	TRBJ1-2	TGTGCCTGGAGTGTCTGGGTGGGAGTAAACTATGGCTACACCTTC	CAWSVWVGVNYGYTF
TRBD1	.	TRBV9	TRBJ1-1	TGTGCCAGCAGCCCGGGGGGGACAGGGTTAGCGAACACTGAAGCTTTCTTT	CASSPGGTGLANTEAFF
.	.	TRBV7-3	TRBJ2-6	TGTGCCAGCAGCACCAGGACAGCCCAAACCCCCTCTGGGGCCAACGTCCTGACTTTC	CASSTRTAQTPSGANVLTF
TRBD2	few	TRBV7-9	TRBJ2-6	TGTGCCAGCAGGACCGGGACTAGCGTTCTCCAGGGGGCCAACGTCCTGACTTTC	CASRTGTSVLQGANVLTF
.	.	TRBV4-2	TRBJ1-2	TGTGCCAGCAGCCAGGAGCCAGGGCTTGGCTACACCTTC	CASSQEPGLGYTF
.	few	TRBV5-1	TRBJ2-7	TGCGCCAGCAGCTCTCTGACAGCCTACGAGCAGTACTTC	CASSSLTAYEQYF
.	.	TRBV6-5	TRBJ2-4	TGTGCCAGCACTTTTAACAGGGCCAACATTCAGTACTTC	CASTFNRANIQYF
TRBD2	few	TRBV11-2	TRBJ2-1	TGTGCCAGCAGCTTAGATACAATCCGGGCTAGCGGCAAATACAATGAGCAGTTCTTC	CASSLDTIRASGKYNEQFF
TRBD2	few	TRBV7-8	TRBJ2-1	TGTGCCAGCAGCTTCGGACTAGCGACTGAGCAGTTCTTC	CASSFGLATEQFF
TRBD2	.	TRBV11-3	TRBJ2-3	TGTGCCAGCAGCTCAAGAAGTGGGGGGGGTACGGTTTCAGATACGCAGTATTTT	CASSSRSGGGTVSDTQYF
TRBD1	.	TRBV13	TRBJ2-7	TGTGCCAGCAGCCCCAACGAGGGGGACAGATACGAGCAGTACTTC	CASSPNEGDRYEQYF
TRBD2	.	TRBV7-8	TRBJ2-5	TGTGCCAGCAGCCCCCGGACTAGCTGGCAAGAGACCCAGTACTTC	CASSPRTSWQETQYF
TRBD1	few	TRBV30	TRBJ1-5	TGTGCCTGGGGGACAGGCAATCAGCCCCAGCATTTT	CAWGTGNQPQHF
TRBD1	few	TRBV6-6	TRBJ1-5	TGTGCCAGCAGGTACGAGGGACAGAGCAATCAGCCCCAGCATTTT	CASRYEGQSNQPQHF
.	few	TRBV7-2	TRBJ1-1	TGTGCCAGCAGCTTAACAGGGACAACGGACCTGGGAGCTTTCTTT	CASSLTGTTDLGAFF
TRBD1	.	TRBV29-1	TRBJ2-7	TGCAGCGCCGGACAGGGGGTACAGGAGCAGTACTTC	CSAGQGVQEQYF
TRBD1	few	TRBV11-2	TRBJ2-3	TGTGCCAGCAGCTCTAGGCTCGCACAGGGGAACACAGATACGCAGTATTTT	CASSSRLAQGNTDTQYF
.	.	TRBV19	TRBJ1-6	TGTGCCTCAGCGGGGAGCTCCTATAATTCACCCCTCCACTTT	CASAGSSYNSPLHF
TRBD1	few	TRBV5-4	TRBJ2-7	TGTGCCAGCAGCCCAGGTGAGGGGGCCTTCTACGAGCAGTACTTC	CASSPGEGAFYEQYF
.	few	TRBV2	TRBJ1-1	TGTGCCAGCAGTGTCAGGACAATGAACACTGAAGCTTTCTTT	CASSVRTMNTEAFF
TRBD2	.	TRBV7-2	TRBJ2-7	TGTGCCAGTACGCGTTTTGCGGGAGTTTCCCACGAGCAGTACTTC	CASTRFAGVSHEQYF
.	few	TRBV30	TRBJ1-2	TGTGCCTGGAGTGCCCGGACAGACTATGGCTACACCTTC	CAWSARTDYGYTF
.	few	TRBV10-3	TRBJ1-1	TGTGCCATCAGTGTCCTAGGGGGGGCTGAAGCTTTCTTT	CAISVLGGAEAFF
TRBD1	few	TRBV5-6	TRBJ1-2	TGTGCCAGCAGCCGTACAGGGGACAACTATGGCTACACCTTC	CASSRTGDNYGYTF